The 14 T cell receptor beta chains reported below all come from one sample, sequenced in a study of T cell repertoires in cytomegalovirus infection. TCRdb called the reads again in MiXCR, with one record for every CDR3 protein. The sample has under 200,000 distinct CDR3 sequences; roughly 9.8% are singletons. Sequencing used PBMCs. The origin of the receptors is a human donor in good health (CMV status not recorded). Some clones in this sample may be carry-over from other donors' samples.

The V call is TRBV9, the J call TRBJ2-7; TRBD1 matches at 7 bases. The germline V gene has CDR1 SGDLS and CDR2 YYNGEE. The CDR3 covers 15 residues. V trimming: 1 base; J trimming: 3 bases; junction bases outside the gene matches: 7. The DNA of the CDR3 is TGTGCCAGCAGCGTAAAGGGCGACAGGGTCTACGAGCAGTACTTC. Residues: CASSVKGDRVYEQYF.

This sequence joins TRBV5-4 and TRBJ2-5, with D perhaps matching TRBD1 or TRBD2 (6 bases each). Trimming shortened V by 1 base and J by 5 bases, and 15 bases separated the two germline ends. The germline V gene encodes CDR1 SGHNT and CDR2 YYREEE (reference sequence). There are 15 residues in the CDR3. As DNA, the CDR3 is TGTGCCAGCAGCTTGTATACGGGGGCTCTGGAGACCCAGTACTTC. Amino acid sequence: CASSLYTGALETQYF.

This clonotype appeared many times. The rearrangement uses TRBV7-9 and TRBJ2-2, with 9 bases aligning to TRBD2. This CDR3 comprises 15 residues. J was trimmed by 5 bases and V by 4 bases; bases with no gene match: 5. CDR1 SEHNR and CDR2 FQNEAQ come from the germline V gene (reference sequence). CDR3 protein: CASSSGTSWTGELFF. The DNA for the CDR3 is TGTGCCAGCAGCTCCGGGACTAGCTGGACCGGGGAGCTGTTTTTT.

The chain has TRBV20-1 and TRBJ2-3, with 7 bases fitting TRBD2. CDR1 and CDR2 from the germline V gene are DFQATT and SNEGSKA (reference sequence). There are 18 residues in the CDR3. J gave up 4 bases and V 3 bases, and 19 bases lay outside the gene matches. Here the CDR3 DNA reads TGCAGTGCTAGTGCGCTAGCGGACCCCCGTCTTTCCGCAGATACGCAGTATTTT. As protein: CSASALADPRLSADTQYF.

This clonotype showed up many times. The chain links TRBV7-2 to TRBJ2-5; D unresolved. The CDR3 loop spans 15 amino acids. Trimming took off 4 bases at V and 1 base at J, with 13 bases between the two ends. Germline V gives CDR1 SGHTA, CDR2 FQGNSA. This chain's CDR3 is CASSSTRGFQETQYF. The CDR3 nucleotides are TGTGCCAGCAGCTCAACGAGAGGCTTCCAAGAGACCCAGTACTTC.

In its sample, this clonotype was seen many times. The genes are TRBV12-3 or TRBV12-4 and TRBJ2-3; possible D gene TRBD1, 5 bases. V was cut by 6 bases and J by 0 bases, with 10 bases left in between. This CDR3 region has 14 residues. The CDR3 DNA is TGTGCCAGCAGCAACAGGATTAGCACAGATACGCAGTATTTT. It codes for CASSNRISTDTQYF.

In this sample, this clonotype turned up a few times. CDR3 protein: CASSPVLSSYEAFF. The CDR3 nucleotides are TGTGCCAGCAGCCCTGTTTTGAGCAGCTATGAAGCTTTCTTT. The rearrangement uses TRBV7-2 and TRBJ1-1; no firm D call. Germline lookup yields CDR1 SGHTA and CDR2 FQGNSA. Trimming took 5 bases from V and 7 from J, leaving 17 bases between them. The CDR3 extends over 14 amino acids.

This clonotype has ten or more counts. The chain links TRBV30 to TRBJ2-3; tentative D call: TRBD2 (7 bases). CDR3 length: 17 amino acids. The germline gives CDR1 GTSNPN, CDR2 SVGIG (reference sequence). Deletions cut 0 bases from V and 1 base from J, with 17 bases between. The DNA for the CDR3 is TGTGCCTGGAGTGTACCTTTCAGGGAGGGGGGCACAGATACGCAGTATTTT. Its protein is CAWSVPFREGGTDTQYF.

This clonotype was detected ten times or more. The chain couples TRBV7-2 to TRBJ1-5; D perhaps matches TRBD1 (6 bases). This CDR3 contains 13 residues. In germline, CDR1 is SGHTA, CDR2 FQGNSA. Deletions cut 5 bases from V and 9 bases from J, with 14 bases between. The CDR3 reads CASSRTGTGPQHF. The CDR3 DNA follows: TGTGCCAGCAGCCGAACAGGGACCGGGCCCCAGCATTTT.

Concerning this clonotype: A read error may explain this, as a much larger clone is one base away. Since no conserved phenylalanine or tryptophan closes the CDR3, a read error is the likely cause. The chain is built from TRBV12-3 or TRBV12-4 and TRBJ1-2; D is possibly TRBD1 (5 bases). V was trimmed by 5 bases and J by 4 bases, leaving 14 bases between them. The length of the CDR3 is 14 residues. The CDR3 DNA is TGTGCCAGCAGTCCACGGGGCACCTCCTATGGCTACACCTGC. Translating gives CASSPRGTSYGYTC.

This clonotype was seen at least ten times. The chain employs TRBV7-6 and TRBJ2-7; tentatively, D is TRBD1 (5 bases). Trimming removed 5 bases at V and 1 base at J, with 9 bases between. Germline lookup yields CDR1 SGHVS and CDR2 FNYEAQ. This CDR3 comprises 13 residues. CDR3 nucleotides: TGTGCCAGCAGCGCGGACACATCCTACGAGCAGTACTTC. Its protein product is CASSADTSYEQYF. Full variable domain (rest looked up from reference TRBV7-6 and TRBJ2-7): GAGVSQSPRYKVTKRGQDVALRCDPISGHVSLYWYRQALGQGPEFLTYFNYEAQQDKSGLPNDRFSAERPEGSISTLTIQRTEQRDSAMYRCASSADTSYEQYFGPGTRLTVT.

This clonotype occurred many times. This chain links TRBV11-2 with TRBJ2-5, with a tentative D call TRBD2 (5 bases). The germline V gene has CDR1 SGHAT and CDR2 FQNNGV. V lost 1 base and J 5 bases, leaving 11 bases between the germline ends. The CDR3 length is 14 residues. CDR3 coding DNA: TGTGCCAGCAGCTTAGCCCTAGCCGCCGAGACCCAGTACTTC. Its protein product is CASSLALAAETQYF.

The rearrangement uses TRBV10-3 and TRBJ1-5; TRBD1 aligns across 7 bases. The CDR3 consists of 15 residues. Germline V gives CDR1 ENHRY, CDR2 SYGVKD. The ends lost 0 bases at V and 4 bases at J; junction bases unmatched: 3. CDR3 sequence: CAISESNRGNQPQHF. CDR3 DNA sequence: TGTGCCATCAGTGAGTCGAACAGGGGAAATCAGCCCCAGCATTTT.

In this sample, this clonotype turned up many times. The genes are TRBV7-3 and TRBJ2-1; possible D gene TRBD2, 7 bases. CDR1 and CDR2 from the germline V gene are SGHTA and FQGTGA. The CDR3 runs to 14 residues. V dropped 3 bases and J dropped 6 bases, with 12 bases sitting between them. CDR3 residues: CASSFGGGPNEQFF. The CDR3 nucleotides are TGTGCCAGCAGCTTTGGGGGGGGGCCCAATGAGCAGTTCTTC.